This TCR beta chain was sequenced during a study of blood T cells in healthy people across ages. Study observations and caveats: Expanded clonotype changes were possibly confounded by unknown donor CMV status.

CDR1 is SGHRS, CDR2 YFSETQ, per germline. V was trimmed by 4 bases and J by 2 bases, leaving 13 bases between them. The length of the CDR3 is 14 residues. Primers used in a second PCR of roughly 6 to 11 cycles were a sample-barcoded 5' primer and a J-beta primer mix. TCRdb ran MiXCR on the 5' RACE reads and lists one entry per CDR3 protein. The sample lists hundreds of thousands of distinct CDR3 sequences, 20% to 25% occurring once. Concerning this clonotype itself: Its antigen is unknown. Here the CDR3 omits its conserved ending phenylalanine or tryptophan, so a read error is the likely source.

The sequencing sample was made of blood. This TCR came from a man in his sixties or seventies in good health. This chain connects TRBV5-1 to TRBJ2-7; D uncertain. CDR3 in amino acids: CASSHPDGTYEQYY. As DNA, the CDR3 is TGCGCCAGCAGCCACCCGGACGGAACCTACGAGCAGTACTAC.